This record concerns one T cell receptor beta chain sequence. Its antigen remains unknown. A read error may account for a junction end that differs from germline. This sample stems from a study of tumor-infiltrating lymphocytes in primary liver carcinoma. Germline DNA was also extracted, while the blood RNA originated from unsorted whole blood. General study results and limits: Tumor-adjacent and tumor-blood pairs shared a smaller degree of overlap than tumor region pairs.

cDNA specific to TCR beta was made from approximately 0.55 ug of total RNA, with a constant-region primer employed for priming. Amplification in three nested multiplex PCR rounds with slightly modified ARM-PCR gave rise to TCR beta libraries. The study ran its first two PCR rounds for nine to eleven cycles each, using TRBV1-TRBV30 forward primers and a C-beta reverse primer. One entry per CDR3 protein, called by TCRdb with MiXCR from the multiplex PCR reads. Of 150,000 to 200,000 distinct CDR3 sequences detected, less than 65% appear once; the ten largest clones hold 6% to 8.5%. The CDR3 is made up of 17 amino acids. The germline CDR1 and CDR2 sequences are MDHEN and SYDVKM.

The genes are TRBV28 and TRBJ2-1, with 13 bases matching TRBD2. The receptor was isolated from a woman aged 55-69 years with primary liver carcinoma and hepatitis B virus infection. The sequenced sample consisted of peripheral blood. In DNA form, the CDR3 reads TGTGCCAGCGGACAGACTAGCGGGAGGACCTCCTACAATGAGCAGTTATTC. Protein product: CASGQTSGRTSYNEQLF.